This T cell receptor (beta chain) came from a study of control samples from healthy donors and cancer patients. Data came from immunoSEQ multiplex PCR; TCRdb stores just in-frame clones and leaves some out. The repertoire holds about 81,000 clones, roughly 93% seen once, with about 5% in the top ten. The CDR3 is made up of 16 amino acids. Germline V gene lookup returns CDR1 SGDLS and CDR2 YYNGEE. V was cut by 0 bases and J by 5 bases, with 14 bases left in between. Sequencing was carried out using blood. The receptor was isolated from a woman under 30 in good health. The chain uses TRBV9 and TRBJ1-4; D is uncertain. CDR3 nucleotides: TGTGCCAGCAGCGTAGCCGGCTGGGGAGCAAATGAAAAACTGTTTTTT. This encodes CASSVAGWGANEKLFF.